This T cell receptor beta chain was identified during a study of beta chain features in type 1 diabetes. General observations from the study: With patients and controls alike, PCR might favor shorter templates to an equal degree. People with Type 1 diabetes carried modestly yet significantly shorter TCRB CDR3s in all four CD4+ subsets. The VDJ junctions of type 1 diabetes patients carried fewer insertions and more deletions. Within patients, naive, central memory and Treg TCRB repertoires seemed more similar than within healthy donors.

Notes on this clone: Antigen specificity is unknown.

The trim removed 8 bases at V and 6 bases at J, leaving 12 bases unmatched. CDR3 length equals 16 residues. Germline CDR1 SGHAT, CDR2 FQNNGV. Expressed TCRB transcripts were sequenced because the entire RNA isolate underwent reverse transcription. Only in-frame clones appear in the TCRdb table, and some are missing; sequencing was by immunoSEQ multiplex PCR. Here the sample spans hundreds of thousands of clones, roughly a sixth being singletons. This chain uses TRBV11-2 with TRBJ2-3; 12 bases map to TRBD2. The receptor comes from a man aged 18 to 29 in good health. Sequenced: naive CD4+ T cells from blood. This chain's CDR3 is CASHSALAGGPDTQYF. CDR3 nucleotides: TGTGCCAGCCATTCAGCGCTAGCGGGGGGGCCTGATACGCAGTATTTT. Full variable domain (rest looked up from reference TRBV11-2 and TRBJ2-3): EAGVAQSPRYKIIEKRQSVAFWCNPISGHATLYWYQQILGQGPKLLIQFQNNGVVDDSQLPKDRFSAERLKGVDSTLKIQPAKLEDSAVYLCASHSALAGGPDTQYFGPGTRLTVL.